A selection of T cell receptor beta chains follows, all from one sample in a study of shared clonotypes between healthy human individuals. Profiling relied on immunoSEQ multiplex PCR, and the TCRdb table lists in-frame clones only, not all of them. The data contain millions of clones, about 95% of them singletons. Sequenced: naive CD8+ T cells sorted from blood. The receptors were gathered from a man between 18 and 35 years old in good health. CDR3s include the opening cysteine and the closing phenylalanine or tryptophan. D genes are given only for firm matches. The size entry is marked missing in some rows and otherwise reads once, few, many or a size class.

>TRBV6-5|TRBJ2-1|NA|NA
TGTGCCAGCAGCTCCGGGACTGGATACAATGAGCAGTTCTTC
CASSSGTGYNEQFF
>TRBV13|TRBJ2-7|NA|NA
TGTGCCAGCAGCACGAGGAGCGGATTGAGCTCCTACGAGCAGTACTTC
CASSTRSGLSSYEQYF
>TRBV13|TRBJ2-6|once|NA
TGTGCCAGCACCCATTACTCTGGGGCCAACGTCCTGACTTTC
CASTHYSGANVLTF
>TRBV7-2|TRBJ2-5|NA|TRBD2
TGTGCCAGCAGGGTAGCGGGAGGGCCTGAAGAGACCCAGTACTTC
CASRVAGGPEETQYF
>TRBV10-3|TRBJ1-2|NA|NA
TGTGCCATCACCCTAGACGGAGCTAACTATGGCTACACCTTC
CAITLDGANYGYTF
>TRBV4-3|TRBJ2-7|NA|NA
TGCGCCAGCAGCCTAGATCACGGACAGACCTACGAGCAGTACTTC
CASSLDHGQTYEQYF
>TRBV6-7|TRBJ2-5|NA|NA
TGTGCCAGCAGTTACTCGATCGAGGGAGAGACCCAGTACTTC
CASSYSIEGETQYF
>TRBV30|TRBJ2-7|NA|NA
TGTGCCTGGAGTTTGGGGACCTCCTACGAGCAGTACTTC
CAWSLGTSYEQYF
>TRBV27|TRBJ2-5|NA|NA
TGTGCCAGCACCGCCACAGGTAGCCAGGAGACCCAGTACTTC
CASTATGSQETQYF
>TRBV6-5|TRBJ2-1|NA|NA
TGTGCCAGCAGTTCCCCGCCGGGGACCAATGAGCAGTTCTTC
CASSSPPGTNEQFF
>TRBV4-3|TRBJ1-2|NA|NA
TGCGCCAGCAGCCAAGATTCGACACCTACTAACTATGGCTACACCTTC
CASSQDSTPTNYGYTF
>TRBV6-5|TRBJ1-5|few|NA
TGTGCCAGCAGTTACAGGGAAGGAGATCAGCCCCAGCATTTT
CASSYREGDQPQHF
>TRBV19|TRBJ2-1|NA|NA
TGTGCCAGTAGTACCATCCCGGGACCCTACAATGAGCAGTTCTTC
CASSTIPGPYNEQFF
>TRBV28|TRBJ2-1|NA|NA
TGTGCCAGCACTTCGATCCCGTGGGCCTTGGGAGACCATGAGCAGTTCTTC
CASTSIPWALGDHEQFF
>TRBV9|TRBJ1-4|NA|NA
TGTGCCAGCAGCGACCGGGCAGGTTTGATGGCTAATGAAAAACTGTTTTTT
CASSDRAGLMANEKLFF
>TRBV5-6|TRBJ1-2|NA|NA
TGTGCCAGCAGCTTGGAGGGGATTAGTCTCTATGGCTACACCTTC
CASSLEGISLYGYTF
>TRBV4-3|TRBJ2-7|NA|NA
TGCGCCAGCAGCCAAGATCGGGTCGGTTACGAGCAGTACTTC
CASSQDRVGYEQYF
>TRBV7-3|TRBJ2-2|NA|TRBD1
TGTGCCAGCAGCCAGGACCAAGGGGGCTGGACCGGGGAGCTGTTTTTT
CASSQDQGGWTGELFF
>TRBV5-6|TRBJ2-1|NA|NA
TGTGCCAGCAGCTTTGCTAGCTCCTCCAATGAGCAGTTCTTC
CASSFASSSNEQFF
>TRBV11-3|TRBJ1-6|NA|NA
TGTGCCAGCAGCCCCCCCGAGCCCGGACGGAATTCACCCCTCCACTTT
CASSPPEPGRNSPLHF
>TRBV11-2|TRBJ1-3|NA|NA
TGTGCCAGCAGCTTACCTCGTGGAGAGGGTGGAAACACCATATATTTT
CASSLPRGEGGNTIYF
>TRBV11-2|TRBJ2-2|once|NA
TGTGCCAGCAGCCCCGGGCCTGCGGGGCGGAACACCGGGGAGCTGTTTTTT
CASSPGPAGRNTGELFF
>TRBV6-6|TRBJ2-7|NA|NA
TGTGCCAGCAGTCGGACCAGCGGAACCTACGAGCAGTACTTC
CASSRTSGTYEQYF
>TRBV27|TRBJ2-7|NA|NA
TGTGCCAGCCGAGGGGCGACCTACGAGCAGTACTTC
CASRGATYEQYF
>TRBV27|TRBJ2-1|NA|TRBD2
TGTGCCAGCAGCCCCTCCCTTAGCGGGGTATACAATGAGCGAGAGCAGTTCTTC
CASSPSLSGVYNEREQFF
>TRBV9|TRBJ2-3|NA|TRBD1
TGTGCCAGCAGCTCCTCTGGACAGGGCCCAGATACGCAGTATTTT
CASSSSGQGPDTQYF